The clone carrying this T cell receptor beta chain was counted many times. Individual TCR cDNA molecules each bore their own unique molecular identifier. MiXCR, run by TCRdb on the 5' RACE reads, gives a single entry per CDR3 protein. The sample contains 35,000 to 55,000 distinct CDR3 sequences, 6% to 7% of which appear only once. The data derive from a study of spatial heterogeneity in lung cancer. The time point is: sample taken at primary tumor resection. Whole RNA obtained from tumor, nontumor lung or frozen PBMC underwent sequencing without sorting. The donor group consisted of 72 patients who had untreated, early-stage non-small cell lung cancer. The J segment lost 4 bases and the V segment lost 0 bases, leaving 5 bases of the junction unmatched. The CDR3 contains 15 residues. From germline, CDR1 is DFQATT and CDR2 SNEGSKA (reference sequence).

This receptor was identified in a female donor with early-stage non-small cell lung cancer. The chain links TRBV20-1 to TRBJ2-1, with 8 nucleotides matching TRBD2. This specimen consisted of PBMCs, obtained at surgery. CDR3: CSARDVRGAYNEQFF. CDR3 sequence (DNA): TGCAGTGCTAGAGATGTGCGGGGGGCGTACAATGAGCAGTTCTTC.